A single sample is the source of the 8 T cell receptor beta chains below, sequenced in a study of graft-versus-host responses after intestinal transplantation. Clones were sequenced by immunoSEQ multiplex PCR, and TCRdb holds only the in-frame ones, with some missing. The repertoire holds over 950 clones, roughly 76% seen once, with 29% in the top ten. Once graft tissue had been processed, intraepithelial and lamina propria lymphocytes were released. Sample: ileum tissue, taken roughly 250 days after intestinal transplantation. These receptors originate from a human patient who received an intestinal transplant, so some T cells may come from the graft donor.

CDR3 in amino acids: CASSVDEQGEAFF. CDR3 coding DNA: TGTGCCAGCAGCGTAGATGAACAGGGAGAAGCTTTCTTT. V and J are TRBV9 and TRBJ1-1; a possible D gene is TRBD1 (6 bases). CDR3 length: 13 amino acids. V gave up 0 bases and J gave up 8 bases, with 11 bases separating them. Per the germline V gene, CDR1 is SGDLS and CDR2 is YYNGEE.

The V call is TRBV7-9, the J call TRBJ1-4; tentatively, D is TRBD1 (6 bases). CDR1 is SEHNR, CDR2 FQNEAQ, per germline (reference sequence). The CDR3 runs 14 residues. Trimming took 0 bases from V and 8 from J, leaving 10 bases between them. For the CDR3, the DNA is TGTGCCAGCAGCTTAGCGTCAGGGGTGGAAAAACTGTTTTTT. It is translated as CASSLASGVEKLFF.

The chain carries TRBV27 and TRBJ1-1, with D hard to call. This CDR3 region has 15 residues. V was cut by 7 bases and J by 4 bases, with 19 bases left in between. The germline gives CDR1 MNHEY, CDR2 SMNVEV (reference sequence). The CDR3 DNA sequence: TGTGCCAGCACCTTGACGTCTTTGGCGGGCACTGAAGCTTTCTTT. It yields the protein CASTLTSLAGTEAFF.

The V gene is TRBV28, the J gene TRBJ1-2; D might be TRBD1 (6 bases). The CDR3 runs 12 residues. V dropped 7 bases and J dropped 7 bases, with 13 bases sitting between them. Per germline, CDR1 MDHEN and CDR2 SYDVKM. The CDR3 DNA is TGTGCCAGCACCCGGGGGCGAGGTGGCTACACCTTC. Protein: CASTRGRGGYTF.

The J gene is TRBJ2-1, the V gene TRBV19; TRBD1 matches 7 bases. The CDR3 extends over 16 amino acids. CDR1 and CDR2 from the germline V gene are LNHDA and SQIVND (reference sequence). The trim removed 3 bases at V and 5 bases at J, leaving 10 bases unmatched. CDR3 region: CASSIRQGPWNNEQFF. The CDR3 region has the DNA TGTGCCAGTAGTATCCGACAGGGCCCTTGGAACAATGAGCAGTTCTTC.

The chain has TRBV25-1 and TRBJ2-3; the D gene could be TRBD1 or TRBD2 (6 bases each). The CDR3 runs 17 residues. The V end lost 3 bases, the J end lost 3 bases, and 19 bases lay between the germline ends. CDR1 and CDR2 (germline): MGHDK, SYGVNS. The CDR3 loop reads CASSDRIGGIGTDTQYF. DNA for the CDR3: TGTGCCAGCAGTGATAGGATAGGGGGGATAGGAACAGATACGCAGTATTTT.

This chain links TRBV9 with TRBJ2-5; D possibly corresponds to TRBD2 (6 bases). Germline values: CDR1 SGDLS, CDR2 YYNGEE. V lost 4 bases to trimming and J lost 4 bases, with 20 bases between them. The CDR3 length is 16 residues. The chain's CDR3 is CASSKQAMFGGETQYF. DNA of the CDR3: TGTGCCAGCAGCAAACAAGCCATGTTCGGGGGAGAGACCCAGTACTTC.

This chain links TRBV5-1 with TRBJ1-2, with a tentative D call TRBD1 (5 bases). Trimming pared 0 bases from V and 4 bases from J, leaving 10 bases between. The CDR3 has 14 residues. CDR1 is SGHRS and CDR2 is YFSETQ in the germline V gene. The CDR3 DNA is TGCGCCAGCAGCTTGGATACAGGCTCCTATGGCTACACCTTC. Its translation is CASSLDTGSYGYTF.